This T cell receptor beta chain stems from a study of blood T cell repertoires in COVID-19. Turning to the study itself: Samples representing acute and convalescent COVID-19 were sourced from the United States, Italy and Spain.

What the recovered Cohort 3 donors had was two negative PCRs, clearance, or symptom resolution. Sequenced by immunoSEQ multiplex PCR; TCRdb stores in-frame clones only, minus some. This sample has 230,000 or so clones, with around 89% found just once. CDR1 is SGHAT and CDR2 is FQDESV in the germline V gene (reference sequence). The CDR3 spans 16 residues. V lost 4 bases and J lost 0, with 14 bases in between. The sequenced sample was PBMCs or T cells enriched from blood (not recorded which). This TCR was recovered from a woman aged 25 to 39 who had recovered from COVID-19. The chain couples TRBV11-1 to TRBJ2-3, with D perhaps TRBD1 (5 bases). This CDR3 is CASSSRQRLSTDTQYF. The CDR3 DNA sequence: TGTGCCAGCAGCTCAAGACAGAGGCTTAGCACAGATACGCAGTATTTT.